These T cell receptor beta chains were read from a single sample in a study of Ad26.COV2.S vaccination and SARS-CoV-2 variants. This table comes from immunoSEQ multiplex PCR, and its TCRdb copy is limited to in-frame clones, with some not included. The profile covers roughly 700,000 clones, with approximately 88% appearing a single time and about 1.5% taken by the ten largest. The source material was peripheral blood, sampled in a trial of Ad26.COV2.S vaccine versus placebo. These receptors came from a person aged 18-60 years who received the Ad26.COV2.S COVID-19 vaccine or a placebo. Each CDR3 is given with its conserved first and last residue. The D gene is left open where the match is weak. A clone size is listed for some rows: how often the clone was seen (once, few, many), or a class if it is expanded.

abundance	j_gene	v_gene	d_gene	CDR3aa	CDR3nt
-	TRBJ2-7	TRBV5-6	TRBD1	CASSAGQGSYEQYF	TGTGCCAGCAGCGCGGGACAGGGCTCCTACGAGCAGTACTTC
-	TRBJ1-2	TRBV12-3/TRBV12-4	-	CASSLSRASGYTF	TGTGCCAGCAGTTTAAGCAGGGCGAGTGGCTACACCTTC
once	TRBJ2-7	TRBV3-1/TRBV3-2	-	CASSQGIGISYEQYF	TGTGCCAGCAGCCAAGGTATCGGGATCTCCTACGAGCAGTACTTC
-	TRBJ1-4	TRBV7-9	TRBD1	CASADRGNEKLFF	TGTGCCAGCGCTGACAGGGGTAATGAAAAACTGTTTTTT
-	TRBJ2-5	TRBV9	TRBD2	CASSVLAGGGTQYF	TGTGCCAGCAGCGTATTAGCGGGGGGCGGGACCCAGTACTTC
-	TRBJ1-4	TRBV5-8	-	CASSLSGARKLFF	TGTGCCAGCAGCTTGTCCGGGGCCCGAAAACTGTTTTTT
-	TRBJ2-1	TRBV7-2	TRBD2	CASSPGGRIEQFF	TGTGCCAGCAGCCCCGGGGGGAGGATTGAGCAGTTCTTC
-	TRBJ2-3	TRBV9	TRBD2	CASSGTGTAGGRTQYF	TGTGCCAGCAGCGGGACGGGGACGGCGGGAGGGCGTACGCAGTATTTT
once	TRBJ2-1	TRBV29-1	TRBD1	CSGQAQNNEQFF	TGTTCCGGACAGGCTCAAAACAATGAGCAGTTCTTC
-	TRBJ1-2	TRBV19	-	CASSIVSGEGYTF	TGTGCCAGTAGTATAGTCAGCGGGGAAGGCTACACCTTC
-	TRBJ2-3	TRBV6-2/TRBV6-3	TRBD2	CASSPRVAGGDTQYF	TGTGCCAGCAGCCCGAGGGTAGCGGGAGGAGATACGCAGTATTTT
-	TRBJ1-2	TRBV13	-	CASSLIGTLPKGGYTF	TGTGCCAGCAGCTTAATAGGGACACTACCCAAGGGCGGCTACACCTTC
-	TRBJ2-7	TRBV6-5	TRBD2	CASRSAGVPSYEQYF	TGTGCCAGCAGATCCGCGGGAGTCCCCTCCTACGAGCAGTACTTC
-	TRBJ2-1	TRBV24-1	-	CATSDLGVEDEQFF	TGTGCCACCAGTGATTTGGGGGTGGAGGATGAGCAGTTCTTC
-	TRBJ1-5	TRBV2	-	CASSADNSNQPQHF	TGTGCCAGCAGTGCCGACAATAGCAATCAGCCCCAGCATTTT
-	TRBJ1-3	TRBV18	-	CASSPGQRNTIYF	TGTGCCAGCTCCCCCGGACAGAGAAACACCATATATTTT
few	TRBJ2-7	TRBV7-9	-	CASSFGGVGYEQYF	TGTGCCAGCAGCTTCGGAGGGGTCGGCTACGAGCAGTACTTC
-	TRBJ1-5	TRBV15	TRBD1	CATSSDRGQPQHF	TGTGCCACCAGCAGCGACAGGGGTCAGCCCCAGCATTTT
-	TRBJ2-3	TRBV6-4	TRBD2	CASSASGLAGGPDTQYF	TGTGCCAGCAGTGCCTCGGGGCTAGCGGGAGGGCCAGATACGCAGTATTTT
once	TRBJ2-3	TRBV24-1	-	CATSDFDRGTQYF	TGTGCCACCAGTGATTTTGACCGGGGGACGCAGTATTTT
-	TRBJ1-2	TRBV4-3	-	CASSLRASQSHGYTF	TGCGCCAGCAGCCTTCGGGCATCCCAAAGCCATGGCTACACCTTC
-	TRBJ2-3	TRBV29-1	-	CSVVWGLGPSTDTQYF	TGCAGCGTTGTTTGGGGGCTGGGTCCTAGCACAGATACGCAGTATTTT
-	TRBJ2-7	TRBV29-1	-	CSVSKGLTYEQYF	TGCAGCGTTTCTAAGGGATTGACCTACGAGCAGTACTTC
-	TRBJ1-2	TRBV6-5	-	CASSPGTGPVYGYTF	TGTGCCAGCAGCCCGGGAACAGGGCCCGTCTATGGCTACACCTTC
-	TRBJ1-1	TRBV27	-	CASGAGNTEAFF	TGTGCCAGCGGGGCAGGGAACACTGAAGCTTTCTTT
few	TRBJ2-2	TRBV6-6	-	CAHRTLTGELFF	TGTGCCCACAGGACCCTCACCGGGGAGCTGTTTTTT
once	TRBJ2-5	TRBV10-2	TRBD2	CASSLAGSETQYF	TGCGCCAGCAGTTTAGCGGGGAGTGAGACCCAGTACTTC
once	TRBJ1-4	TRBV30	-	CAWSETENEKLFF	TGTGCCTGGAGTGAGACAGAGAATGAAAAACTGTTTTTT
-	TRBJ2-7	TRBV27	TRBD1	CASRRQGGLSEQYF	TGTGCCAGCAGGCGACAGGGCGGTCTCTCCGAGCAGTACTTC
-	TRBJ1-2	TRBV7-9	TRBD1	CASSSTNSWKGAPGYGYTF	TGTGCCAGCAGCTCAACCAATTCGTGGAAGGGGGCGCCGGGGTATGGCTACACCTTC
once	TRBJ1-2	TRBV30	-	CAWSQTTGNYGYTF	TGTGCCTGGAGCCAAACTACAGGGAACTATGGCTACACCTTC
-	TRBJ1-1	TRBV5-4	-	CASSLVARGTEAFF	TGTGCCAGCAGCTTGGTAGCCAGGGGCACTGAAGCTTTCTTT
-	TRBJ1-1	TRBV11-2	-	CASSQDWGEAFF	TGTGCCAGCAGCCAAGACTGGGGCGAAGCTTTCTTT
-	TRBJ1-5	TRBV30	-	CAWNGGGNQPQHF	TGTGCCTGGAACGGTGGGGGCAATCAGCCCCAGCATTTT
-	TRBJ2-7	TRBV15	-	CATSPTGSSYEQYF	TGTGCCACCAGCCCTACAGGGAGCTCCTACGAGCAGTACTTC
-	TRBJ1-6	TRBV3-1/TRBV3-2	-	CASSQDRDGYSPLHF	TGTGCCAGCAGCCAAGATCGGGACGGATATTCACCCCTCCACTTT
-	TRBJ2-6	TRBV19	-	CASSRGSGANVLTF	TGTGCCAGTAGCAGGGGCTCTGGGGCCAACGTCCTGACTTTC
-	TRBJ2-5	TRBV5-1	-	CASSFQETQYF	TGCGCCAGCAGCTTCCAAGAGACCCAGTACTTC
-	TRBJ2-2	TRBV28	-	CASSLLHMGELFF	TGTGCCAGCAGTTTATTGCATATGGGGGAGCTGTTTTTT
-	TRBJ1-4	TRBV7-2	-	CASSLDPSPNEKLFF	TGTGCCAGCAGCTTAGATCCCTCCCCTAATGAAAAACTGTTTTTT
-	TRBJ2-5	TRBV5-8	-	CASSFYGAEWGDETQYF	TGTGCCAGCAGCTTCTATGGGGCGGAATGGGGTGACGAGACCCAGTACTTC
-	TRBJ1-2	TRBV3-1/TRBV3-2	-	CASSQEAQGHLYGYTF	TGTGCCAGCAGCCAAGAGGCCCAAGGGCATCTCTATGGCTACACCTTC
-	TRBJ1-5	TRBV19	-	CASSIGDQPQHF	TGTGCCAGTAGTATCGGGGATCAGCCCCAGCATTTT
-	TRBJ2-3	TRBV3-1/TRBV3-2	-	CASSQDLQYPTDTQYF	TGTGCCAGCAGCCAAGATCTCCAGTACCCCACAGATACGCAGTATTTT
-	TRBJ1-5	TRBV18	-	CASTFQGSNQPQHF	TGTGCCAGCACCTTTCAGGGAAGCAATCAGCCCCAGCATTTT
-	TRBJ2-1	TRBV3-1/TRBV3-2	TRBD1	CASRPGGTGGYGEQFF	TGTGCCAGCAGACCAGGTGGGACAGGGGGCTATGGTGAGCAGTTCTTC
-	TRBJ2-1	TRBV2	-	CASSVGGKQFF	TGTGCCAGCAGTGTAGGAGGGAAGCAGTTCTTC
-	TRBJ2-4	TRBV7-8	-	CASSLGSRWENIQYF	TGTGCCAGCAGCTTAGGGTCTAGGTGGGAAAACATTCAGTACTTC
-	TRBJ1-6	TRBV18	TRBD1	CASSPGQGYSPLHF	TGTGCCAGCTCACCGGGACAGGGATATTCACCCCTCCACTTT
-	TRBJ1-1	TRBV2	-	CASSEYRDTEAFF	TGTGCCAGCAGTGAGTACAGGGACACTGAAGCTTTCTTT
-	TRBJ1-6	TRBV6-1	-	CASSEATIGLYNSPLHF	TGTGCCAGCAGTGAAGCGACAATCGGACTGTATAATTCACCCCTCCACTTT
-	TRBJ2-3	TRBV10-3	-	CAISESGGDTQYF	TGTGCCATCAGTGAGTCGGGGGGAGATACGCAGTATTTT
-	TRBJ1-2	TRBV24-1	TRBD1	CATEAGGAGGYTF	TGTGCCACCGAAGCAGGGGGCGCAGGTGGCTACACCTTC
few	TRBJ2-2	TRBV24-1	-	CATSDRTVPTGELFF	TGTGCCACCAGTGATAGGACAGTCCCGACCGGGGAGCTGTTTTTT
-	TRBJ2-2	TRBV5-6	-	CASSLVGGTGELFF	TGTGCCAGCAGCTTGGTGGGTGGCACCGGGGAGCTGTTTTTT
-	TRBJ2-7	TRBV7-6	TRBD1	CASSMTGQGHEQYF	TGTGCCAGCAGCATGACAGGGCAAGGGCACGAGCAGTACTTC
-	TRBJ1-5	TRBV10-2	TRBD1	CASRVAGGNSNQPQHF	TGCGCCAGCAGAGTGGCAGGGGGAAATAGCAATCAGCCCCAGCATTTT
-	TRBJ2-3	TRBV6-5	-	CASSPHHTDTQYF	TGTGCCAGCAGTCCTCATCACACAGATACGCAGTATTTT
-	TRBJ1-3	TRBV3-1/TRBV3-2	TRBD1	CASTLTGGASGNTIYF	TGTGCCAGCACCTTGACAGGGGGAGCCTCTGGAAACACCATATATTTT